This TCR beta chain was obtained from a study of CD8 T cells in ankylosing spondylitis. The CDR3 totals 16 residues. Germline V gene sequence: CDR1 DFQATT, CDR2 SNEGSKA (reference sequence). With V trimmed by 6 bases and J by 0 bases, 5 bases remained unmatched. Scientists made TCR beta libraries using quantitative 5'-RACE with molecular barcodes. TCRdb independently ran MiXCR on the 5' RACE reads; one entry per CDR3 protein. This sample carries roughly 700,000 distinct CDR3 sequences, 15% to 20% of them seen once, and the ten largest clones take around 20%. About this clonotype: No antigen is known for it.

Study-level findings and limits: A motif in TCR beta, a set of roughly eight highly homologous variants, appeared characteristic of ankylosing spondylitis blood. Certain motif variants had earlier appeared in reactive arthritis synovial fluid and blood. Disease-associated clones were reportedly significantly overrepresented in matched ankylosing spondylitis synovial fluid.

The sample comprised blood, either unsorted or a sorted T cell fraction (not recorded which). V gene TRBV20-1 combines with J gene TRBJ2-6; 10 bases align to TRBD1. The receptor was isolated from a male donor with ankylosing spondylitis. CDR3 loop: CSAPGQGPSGANVLTF. CDR3 bases: TGCAGTGCGCCGGGACAGGGGCCCTCTGGGGCCAACGTCCTGACTTTC.